A single sample is the source of the 23 T cell receptor beta chains below, sequenced in a study of T-cell memory formation after mild COVID-19 (dated by TCRdb to the early 2020s). The library was prepared using 5' RACE. The data were produced on an Illumina NovaSeq 6000. TCRdb applied fastp at Q25 and MiXCR to the public reads, then kept only in-frame beta chains. Each record represents a unique CDR3 protein, reported with the most common genes and DNA among its rows. The sample records around 300,000 distinct CDR3 sequences, roughly 8% of which are singletons. The ten largest clones take up roughly 23% of the sample. Material: PBMCs or a T cell subset sorted from them (not recorded which). The source is a man aged 18-30 years who had mild COVID-19 (a few samples of this study predate the infection). The sample titles of this study are shuffled in the database, so cell type and time point are left out; the donor was told from shared clones.

This clonotype was observed at least ten times. The chain has TRBV7-3 and TRBJ1-6, with 7 bases matching TRBD1. V lost 4 bases and J lost 7; bases outside the gene matches: 7. The CDR3 runs to 15 residues. Germline V gene lookup returns CDR1 SGHTA and CDR2 FQGTGA. The CDR3 bases are TGTGCCAGCAGCTACGGGACAGAACAAAATTCACCCCTCCACTTT. Its translation is CASSYGTEQNSPLHF.

The sample holds a few counts of this clonotype. This chain connects TRBV14 to TRBJ1-4; 9 bases map to TRBD1. The V and J ends lost 0 bases and 1 base, in that order; junction bases with no gene match: 9. CDR3 length: 19 amino acids. CDR1 and CDR2 from the germline V gene are SGHDN and FVKESK. The CDR3 nucleotides are TGTGCCAGCAGCCAAGATCTCCGGACAGGGGAGGGAACTAATGAAAAACTGTTTTTT. Amino acids: CASSQDLRTGEGTNEKLFF.

This clonotype appeared a few times. The rearrangement links TRBV4-3 to TRBJ2-3, with D maybe TRBD2 (5 bases). The V gene's germline CDR1 is LGHNA and CDR2 YSLEER. V gave up 1 base and J gave up 4 bases, with 9 bases separating them. This CDR3 is 14 amino acids long. The CDR3 DNA follows: TGCGCCAGCAGCCAAGGCAGGCGGGCAGATACGCAGTATTTT. Amino acid sequence: CASSQGRRADTQYF.

This clonotype has at least ten counts. The chain is built from TRBV23-1 and TRBJ2-4; unclear D gene. TRBV23-1 is placed among ORFs of uncertain function. This CDR3 spans 14 amino acids. V lost 1 base to trimming and J lost 0 bases, with 4 bases between them. CDR3: CASSQFIAKNIQYF. The CDR3 DNA sequence: TGCGCCAGCAGTCAATTTATAGCCAAAAACATTCAGTACTTC.

The chain recombines TRBV3-1 with TRBJ2-7; a possible D gene is TRBD2 (6 bases). The CDR3 covers 15 residues. V shed 4 bases and J shed 0 bases, with 13 bases lying between them. The V gene's germline CDR1 is LGHDT and CDR2 YNNKEL (reference sequence). The CDR3 loop is CASSPEGSLSYEQYF. As DNA, the CDR3 is TGTGCCAGCAGCCCGGAGGGGTCGCTCTCCTACGAGCAGTACTTC.

This clonotype was seen a handful of times. The chain carries TRBV7-3 and TRBJ2-1, with D hard to call. V was pared by 5 bases and J by 3 bases, with 5 bases between. CDR3 length equals 12 residues. Germline CDR1 SGHTA, CDR2 FQGTGA. CDR3 region: CASSRIYNEQFF. The CDR3 DNA sequence: TGTGCCAGCAGCCGAATCTACAATGAGCAGTTCTTC.

This chain connects TRBV11-3 to TRBJ2-1; 7 bases align to TRBD1. The germline CDR1 and CDR2 sequences are SGHNT and YENEEA. Losses at the gene ends were 6 bases for V and 6 bases for J; bases not matched to a gene: 8. The CDR3 loop spans 14 amino acids. CDR3 sequence reads: CASSLFRDSNEQFF. CDR3 sequence (DNA): TGTGCCAGCAGTCTCTTCCGGGACAGCAATGAGCAGTTCTTC.

The chain joins TRBV5-1 to TRBJ2-5, with 11 bases matching TRBD2. Germline V gene data show CDR1 as SGHRS and CDR2 as YFSETQ. This CDR3 contains 15 residues. Trimming took 0 bases from V and 5 from J; bases not matched to a gene: 3. The CDR3 nucleotides are TGCGCCAGCAGCTTGGAGACTAGCGGGGCTGAGACCCAGTACTTC. As protein: CASSLETSGAETQYF.

This clonotype was counted between two and nine times. This chain joins TRBV7-3 and TRBJ2-5, with TRBD2 matching over 9 bases. V lost 5 bases to trimming and J lost 4 bases; unmatched junction nucleotides: 11. The germline gives CDR1 SGHTA, CDR2 FQGTGA. The CDR3 totals 16 residues. The CDR3 bases are TGTGCCAGCAGCCCCGCGGCGGGGGGGCCGCTAGAGACCCAGTACTTC. Amino acids: CASSPAAGGPLETQYF.

This clonotype appeared many times. The V call is TRBV28, the J call TRBJ2-2; TRBD1 or TRBD2 may be the D gene (5 bases each). The CDR3 is 15 residues long. CDR1 is MDHEN and CDR2 is SYDVKM in the germline V gene. Between the trimmed V and J ends, which lost 3 bases and 2 bases, there was a span of 10 bases. The CDR3 nucleotides are TGTGCCAGCAGTTTCCCCGGGGCCAACACCGGGGAGCTGTTTTTT. Translation: CASSFPGANTGELFF.

This clonotype appeared a few times. The chain links TRBV18 to TRBJ2-7; D gene ambiguous. Germline V gene data show CDR1 as KGHSH and CDR2 as LQKENI. The CDR3 totals 16 residues. V lost 0 bases to trimming and J lost 2 bases, with 14 bases between them. The CDR3 loop is CASSPPYAARTYEQYF. CDR3 DNA sequence: TGTGCCAGCTCACCACCGTACGCGGCCAGAACCTACGAGCAGTACTTC.

The genes are TRBV10-3 and TRBJ2-3; unclear D gene. This CDR3 is 16 amino acids long. Deletions cut 4 bases from V and 2 bases from J, with 16 bases between. Per the germline V gene, CDR1 is ENHRY and CDR2 is SYGVKD. CDR3: CAISGVGVLNTDTQYF. The DNA of the CDR3 is TGTGCCATCAGTGGGGTTGGGGTGCTTAACACAGATACGCAGTATTTT.

This clonotype occurred a few times. The V and J genes are TRBV7-2 and TRBJ1-1, with a tentative D call TRBD1 (6 bases). The CDR3 is made up of 15 amino acids. With 3 bases removed from V and 1 base from J, the gap between germline ends came to 12 bases. Germline-derived CDR1 and CDR2 are SGHTA and FQGNSA. The CDR3 here is CASSFGGSRNTEAFF. The CDR3 DNA sequence: TGTGCCAGCAGCTTCGGGGGCTCAAGGAACACTGAAGCTTTCTTT. The entire variable domain, with the rest obtained from reference TRBV7-2 and TRBJ1-1, is as follows: GAGVSQSPSNKVTEKGKDVELRCDPISGHTALYWYRQSLGQGLEFLIYFQGNSAPDKSGLPSDRFSAERTGGSVSTLTIQRTQQEDSAVYLCASSFGGSRNTEAFFGQGTRLTVV.

This chain uses TRBV12-3 or TRBV12-4 with TRBJ2-7, with D tentatively TRBD1 (6 bases). The germline V and J ends were trimmed by 5 bases and 3 bases, with 11 bases remaining between them. The CDR3 has 13 amino acids. The CDR3 DNA reads TGTGCCAGCAGTCCGGGGACACTCTACGAGCAGTACTTC. Its protein is CASSPGTLYEQYF.

The table lists this clonotype with a few counts. The chain couples TRBV10-3 to TRBJ2-7; D is perhaps TRBD1 or TRBD2 (6 bases each). CDR1 ENHRY and CDR2 SYGVKD come from the germline V gene. This CDR3 has 11 amino acids. V shed 6 bases and J shed 6 bases, with 9 bases lying between them. CDR3 amino acids: CAIREGGEQYF. CDR3 nucleotide sequence: TGTGCCATCAGGGAGGGGGGCGAGCAGTACTTC.

This chain uses TRBV7-3 with TRBJ2-6; 10 bases line up with TRBD2. The CDR3 consists of 17 residues. J was trimmed by 1 base and V by 7 bases; bases with no gene match: 7. Per the germline V gene, CDR1 is SGHTA and CDR2 is FQGTGA. CDR3 residues: CASTKTSGQSGANVLTF. The CDR3 nucleotides are TGTGCCAGCACCAAGACTAGCGGGCAATCTGGGGCCAACGTCCTGACTTTC. The full variable domain, its missing parts supplied by reference TRBV7-3 and TRBJ2-6, is GAGVSQTPSNKVTEKGKYVELRCDPISGHTALYWYRQSLGQGPEFLIYFQGTGAADDSGLPNDRFFAVRPEGSVSTLKIQRTERGDSAVYLCASTKTSGQSGANVLTFGAGSRLTVL.

A single count supports this clonotype. The chain couples TRBV4-2 to TRBJ1-4; possible D gene TRBD1, 5 bases. The CDR3 has 15 amino acids. V lost 7 bases to trimming and J lost 4 bases, with 16 bases between them. The germline V gene encodes CDR1 LGHNA and CDR2 YNFKEQ. CDR3 DNA: TGTGCCAGCACATCTTGGGGCGAGAATAATGAAAAACTGTTTTTT. Its protein product is CASTSWGENNEKLFF.

This clonotype was seen more than once but under ten times. The rearrangement links TRBV12-3 or TRBV12-4 to TRBJ2-5; 10 nucleotides align to TRBD1. Germline trimming cut 6 bases from V and 5 bases from J; bases unmatched to any gene: 9. There are 15 residues in the CDR3. Written as DNA, the CDR3 is TGTGCCAGCAGCCACGGACAGGGGGTGAAGGAGACCCAGTACTTC. This gives the protein CASSHGQGVKETQYF.

The chain is built from TRBV6-5 and TRBJ2-3, with 8 bases that match TRBD2. V shed 6 bases and J 2 bases; nucleotides not matched to a gene: 7. The CDR3 totals 15 residues. In germline, CDR1 is MNHEY, CDR2 SVGAGI. The CDR3: CASRPSGGPTDTQYF. The DNA for the CDR3 is TGTGCCAGCAGGCCCTCGGGGGGGCCCACAGATACGCAGTATTTT.

This sequence joins TRBV7-2 and TRBJ2-5; the match to TRBD2 covers 10 bases. V was pared by 1 base and J by 4 bases, with 6 bases of the junction left unmatched. The V gene's germline CDR1 is SGHTA and CDR2 FQGNSA. The CDR3 is made up of 16 amino acids. CDR3 coding DNA: TGTGCCAGCAGCTTAGTAAGCGGGGGGGCTGGAGAGACCCAGTACTTC. Protein product: CASSLVSGGAGETQYF.

This rearrangement joins TRBV12-3 or TRBV12-4 to TRBJ2-3, with 10 bases matching TRBD2. V gave up 7 bases and J gave up 4 bases; unmatched junction bases: 8. The CDR3 sequence is 15 residues long. The CDR3 DNA reads as TGTGCCAGCACCTTAACCAGCGGGGGGGCAGATACGCAGTATTTT. It specifies CASTLTSGGADTQYF.

There are a few counts of this clonotype. The J gene is TRBJ2-3, the V gene TRBV7-2; D is possibly TRBD2 (6 bases). This CDR3 has 15 amino acids. Trimming took 5 bases from V and 0 from J, leaving 12 bases between them. The V gene's germline CDR1 is SGHTA and CDR2 FQGNSA. CDR3 bases: TGTGCCAGCAGCCAGACTAGGACTAGCACAGATACGCAGTATTTT. Its protein product is CASSQTRTSTDTQYF.

The chain joins TRBV20-1 to TRBJ1-1; D remains ambiguous. Germline V CDR1 and CDR2: DFQATT, SNEGSKA (reference sequence). The V and J ends lost 6 bases and 0 bases respectively, with 8 bases between them. The CDR3 runs 12 residues. The CDR3 reads CSAREMNTEAFF. CDR3 nucleotide sequence: TGCAGTGCAAGGGAAATGAACACTGAAGCTTTCTTT.